This T cell receptor (beta chain) is drawn from a study of shared clonotypes between healthy human individuals. Concerning this clone: Additional DNA sequences in this sample encode the identical CDR3.

Profiling relied on immunoSEQ multiplex PCR, and the TCRdb table lists in-frame clones only, not all of them. Seen here are 550,000 to 600,000 clones, 95% to 98% observed once, and the top ten hold 0.3%. Germline V gene lookup returns CDR1 SEHNR and CDR2 FQNEAQ (reference sequence). The CDR3 loop spans 12 amino acids. V lost 5 bases and J 7 bases, leaving 12 bases between the germline ends. Terminally differentiated effector memory CD45RA+ cells were excluded from the naive CD8 cells, which were CD45RO-negative and positively selected for CCR7. Sequencing was carried out using naive CD8+ T cells sorted from blood. V and J are TRBV7-9 and TRBJ2-7; the D is unclear. This TCR came from a man under 40 in good health. The CDR3: CASSPGRLEQYF. CDR3 DNA sequence: TGTGCCAGCAGCCCGGGCCGCTTGGAGCAGTACTTC.